The TCR beta chain described here comes from a study of OX40 agonist ivuxolimab in advanced cancers. About the research overall: Ivuxolimab was administered intravenously to patients at 0.01 to 10 mg/kg every 2 weeks.

Assay used: immunoSEQ multiplex PCR; TCRdb lists only in-frame clones, some missing. The repertoire includes approximately 74,000 clones, more than 80% of them detected once, and approximately 2.2% sits in the top ten. CDR1 is MDHEN and CDR2 is SYDVKM in the germline V gene. This CDR3 is built from 16 residues. J was trimmed by 5 bases and V by 8 bases; bases with no gene match: 13. The sequencing here drew on CD4+ or CD8+ T cells sorted from blood, taken in a trial of the OX40 agonist ivuxolimab. The chain joins TRBV28 to TRBJ2-1, with 9 bases lining up with TRBD1. This TCR was sampled from an adult with an advanced solid tumor such as melanoma, head and neck, liver or kidney cancer. CDR3 sequence: CASAPHAGTGNNEQFF. In DNA, the CDR3 is TGTGCCAGCGCTCCACACGCGGGGACAGGGAACAATGAGCAGTTCTTC.